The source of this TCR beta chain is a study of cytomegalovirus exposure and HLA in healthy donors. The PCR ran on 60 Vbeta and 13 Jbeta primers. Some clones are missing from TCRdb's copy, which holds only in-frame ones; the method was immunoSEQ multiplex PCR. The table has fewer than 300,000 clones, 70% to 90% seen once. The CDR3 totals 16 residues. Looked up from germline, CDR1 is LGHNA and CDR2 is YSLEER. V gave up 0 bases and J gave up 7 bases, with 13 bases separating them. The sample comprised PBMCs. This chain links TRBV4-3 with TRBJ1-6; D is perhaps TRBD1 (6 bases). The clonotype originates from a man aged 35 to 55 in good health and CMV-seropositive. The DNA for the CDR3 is TGCGCCAGCAGCCAAGAAGGGGGGGGCCAGAATTCACCCCTCCACTTT. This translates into CASSQEGGGQNSPLHF.